What follows are 5 T cell receptor beta chains derived from one specimen sequenced in a study of cytomegalovirus exposure and HLA in healthy donors. 60 Vbeta and 13 Jbeta primers were used in PCR. TCRdb's table, derived via immunoSEQ multiplex PCR, lists solely in-frame clones and lacks some. Of 45,000 or so clones detected, around two thirds appear once; the ten largest clones hold around 3.3%. The specimen sequenced was PBMCs. The receptors were sampled from a woman aged 30 to 39 in good health and CMV-seronegative.

The CDR3 spells CASSQDSWHSGRDEQFF. DNA of the CDR3: TGTGCCAGCAGCCAAGATTCGTGGCATAGCGGGAGGGATGAGCAGTTCTTC. The V call is TRBV4-2, the J call TRBJ2-1; TRBD2 matches at 11 bases. The V gene's germline CDR1 is LGHNA and CDR2 YNFKEQ. The ends lost 0 bases at V and 8 bases at J; junction bases unmatched: 9. This CDR3 spans 17 amino acids.

J is TRBJ2-1 and V is TRBV5-4; 10 bases agree with TRBD1. The CDR3 has 15 amino acids. V gave up 0 bases and J gave up 4 bases; unmatched junction bases: 1. Germline CDR1 SGHNT, CDR2 YYREEE (reference sequence). The CDR3 DNA reads TGTGCCAGCAGCTTGGGGACAGGGGGTTACAATGAGCAGTTCTTC. Protein product: CASSLGTGGYNEQFF.

The chain has TRBV14 and TRBJ2-1; a weak D match, TRBD2 (6 bases). CDR3 length: 15 residues. The germline CDR1 and CDR2 sequences are SGHDN and FVKESK. With 1 base removed from V and 8 bases from J, the gap between germline ends came to 15 bases. CDR3 protein: CASSQGVRAGYEQFF. The CDR3 region has the DNA TGTGCCAGCAGCCAAGGAGTGCGGGCGGGGTATGAGCAGTTCTTC.

In this sample, this clone turned up once. The chain combines TRBV5-4 with TRBJ2-7, with 8 positions matching TRBD2. The CDR3 runs to 17 residues. Per germline, CDR1 SGHNT and CDR2 YYREEE (reference sequence). The V and J ends lost 3 bases and 5 bases, in that order; junction bases with no gene match: 16. The CDR3 region is CASSYPSLAGVLHEQYF. The DNA of the CDR3 is TGTGCCAGCAGCTACCCTTCCCTAGCGGGTGTTCTCCACGAGCAGTACTTC.

This chain connects TRBV30 to TRBJ2-1, with 9 bases that match TRBD2. This CDR3 is built from 18 residues. Trimming removed 2 bases from V and 1 base from J; junction bases left unmatched: 12. Germline CDR1 GTSNPN, CDR2 SVGIG (reference sequence). The CDR3 spells CAWSRLAGPGRSYNEQFF. The CDR3 DNA reads TGTGCCTGGAGTAGGCTAGCGGGACCCGGGAGGTCCTACAATGAGCAGTTCTTC.